This T cell receptor beta chain comes out of a study of T-cell reconstitution after alpha-beta-depleted transplantation in children (dated by TCRdb to about 2016). Context from the whole study: The study quantitatively tracked T-cell immune reconstitution after TCRalphabeta/CD19-depleted allogeneic hematopoietic cell transplantation in children using TCR repertoire profiling. The research as a whole found: Over subsequent months, a decline in hyperexpanded clone frequencies was noted, and after one year, T-cell counts and TCRbeta diversity were mostly ascribed to newly produced T cells. About two months after transplant, the apparently early recovery of alphabetaT-cell counts reportedly depended on just several hundred clones that had expanded rapidly and came from non-depleted graft cells. The high TCRbeta diversity at day 60 in some patients was ascribed to recipient T cells and intrathymic progenitors that had survived conditioning.

As concerns this clonotype: Its antigen is not yet known. Per-base qualities were not stored, and no clone one base away is much larger.

The library was built by means of PCR. Sequencing used an Illumina HiSeq 2500. Molecular barcoding was employed in the preparation of TCR libraries, with unique molecular identifiers being used to normalize TCRbeta repertoire quantification. TCRdb redid the processing of the public reads, applying fastp at Q25 and MiXCR, and retained in-frame beta chains. One record per CDR3 amino acid sequence lists the most common genes and DNA. Present in this sample are 700,000 to 950,000 distinct CDR3 sequences, 16% of which were seen just once. Around 4.5% of the sample belongs to the ten largest clones. The treatment or condition label corresponds to: allogeneic hematopoietic cell transplantation with graft depleted of TCRalphabeta T cells and CD19 B cells. The children who served as transplant recipients had been given grafts of TCRalphabeta/CD19-depleted allogeneic hematopoietic cells. The trim is 3 bases for V and 4 bases for J, with a gap of 9 bases between the germline ends. The CDR3, cysteine through phenylalanine, is 12 amino acids long. The kept DNA is CDR3 alone, 36 bases in frame from the first base. Reading the germline V gene (reference sequence) gives CDR1 DFQATT and CDR2 SNEGSKA.

The V and J genes are TRBV20-1 and TRBJ1-2; TRBD1 could be the D gene, as 6 bases match. The receptor comes from a male patient between 10 and 17 years old who had a stem cell transplant for acute lymphoblastic leukemia, so the T cells may come from the graft donor. The material sequenced was PBMCs, mostly from graft donor cells, taken 360 days after TCRalphabeta/CD19-depleted stem cell transplant. The DNA is TGCAGTGCTAGGTCGGGGGCCTATGGCTACACCTTC. Translated, this is CSARSGAYGYTF.